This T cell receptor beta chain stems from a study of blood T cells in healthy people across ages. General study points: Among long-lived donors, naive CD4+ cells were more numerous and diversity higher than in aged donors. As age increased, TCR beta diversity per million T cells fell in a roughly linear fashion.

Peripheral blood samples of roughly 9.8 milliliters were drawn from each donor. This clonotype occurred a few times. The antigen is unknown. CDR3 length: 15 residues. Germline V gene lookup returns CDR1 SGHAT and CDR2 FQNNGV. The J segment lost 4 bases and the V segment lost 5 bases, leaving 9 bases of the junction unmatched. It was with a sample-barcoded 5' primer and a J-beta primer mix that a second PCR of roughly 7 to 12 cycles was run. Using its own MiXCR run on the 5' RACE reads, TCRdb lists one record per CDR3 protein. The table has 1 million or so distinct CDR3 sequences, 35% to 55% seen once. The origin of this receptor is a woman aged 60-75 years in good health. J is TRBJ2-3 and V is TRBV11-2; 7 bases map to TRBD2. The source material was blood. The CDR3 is CASSPGVLAADTQYF. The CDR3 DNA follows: TGTGCCAGCAGCCCCGGTGTTCTAGCGGCAGATACGCAGTATTTT.